Below, 7 T cell receptor beta chains from the same sample are listed, as sequenced in a study of blood T cell repertoires in COVID-19. Assay used: immunoSEQ multiplex PCR; TCRdb lists only in-frame clones, some missing. The table has tens of thousands of clones, roughly 88% seen once; the top ten hold roughly an eighth. Material: peripheral blood. Every receptor here comes from a human donor in a cohort sampled during active COVID-19.

This CDR3 reads CASSLTSGVQETQYF. In DNA, the CDR3 is TGCGCCAGCAGCCTGACTAGCGGGGTCCAAGAGACCCAGTACTTC. The V gene is TRBV5-1, the J gene TRBJ2-5, with 11 bases identical to TRBD2. This CDR3 contains 15 residues. The V gene end was trimmed by 4 bases and the J gene end by 1 base; junction bases not matched to a gene: 3. From germline, CDR1 is SGHRS and CDR2 YFSETQ.

The gene calls are TRBV28 and TRBJ2-2, with TRBD1 matching 11 bases. This CDR3 spans 15 amino acids. Trimming removed 6 bases from V and 5 bases from J; junction bases left unmatched: 5. Germline CDR1 and CDR2: MDHEN and SYDVKM. As DNA, the CDR3 is TGTGCCAGCAGACCGGGACAGGGGGATACCGGGGAGCTGTTTTTT. This translates into CASRPGQGDTGELFF.

The rearrangement links TRBV29-1 to TRBJ2-7; TRBD1 matches 7 bases. Trimming at V came to 7 bases and at J to 6 bases, leaving 21 bases not matched to a gene. The CDR3 is 16 residues long. Germline-derived CDR1 and CDR2 are SQVTM and ANQGSEA. The CDR3, as DNA: TGCAGCGCCCTAAGTCCCCTACAGGGGCGGTCCGTCGAGCAGTACTTC. Its protein product is CSALSPLQGRSVEQYF.

The chain links TRBV3-1 (or the pseudogene TRBV3-2) to TRBJ1-3; the D is unclear. Germline CDR1 LGHDT, CDR2 YNNKEL (reference sequence). The CDR3 has 12 residues. Trimming took 4 bases from V and 1 from J, leaving 2 bases between them. In DNA form, the CDR3 reads TGTGCCAGCAGCCCATCTGGAAACACCATATATTTT. Translated, it gives CASSPSGNTIYF.

The chain recombines TRBV7-2 with TRBJ1-3, with D perhaps matching TRBD1 (6 bases). The germline V and J ends were trimmed by 5 bases and 4 bases, with 15 bases remaining between them. The V gene's germline CDR1 is SGHTA and CDR2 FQGNSA. The CDR3 loop spans 15 amino acids. CDR3 bases: TGTGCCAGCAGCCGTTTGGGGGCAGGAGGAAACACCATATATTTT. Translated: CASSRLGAGGNTIYF.

The V gene is TRBV12-3 or TRBV12-4, the J gene TRBJ2-3; D ambiguous. With 8 bases removed from V and 2 bases from J, the gap between germline ends came to 11 bases. The CDR3 length is 13 residues. The CDR3 protein is CASGGQITDTQYF. The CDR3, as DNA: TGTGCCAGCGGCGGCCAGATCACAGATACGCAGTATTTT.

The chain is built from TRBV20-1 and TRBJ2-7; unclear D gene. Germline values: CDR1 DFQATT, CDR2 SNEGSKA (reference sequence). Trimming removed 4 bases from V and 2 bases from J, with 6 bases in between. The CDR3 spans 11 residues. For the CDR3, the DNA is TGCAGTGCTACAACAGCCTACGAGCAGTACTTC. Its protein is CSATTAYEQYF.